This T cell receptor beta chain was profiled in a study of identical twins (dated by TCRdb to the mid-2010s). Concerning the study at large: To test whether fetal clonotypes persist, this study deep-sequenced TCR alpha and beta repertoires from monozygotic twins, from unrelated adults of various ages, and from cord blood. To rule out contamination, the twin experiments were replicated at different times with different library preparation protocols.

From the cysteine up to the phenylalanine, the CDR3 has a length of 15 residues. The only DNA kept is the CDR3, 45 bases in frame from the first base. V trim: 1 base; J trim: 5 bases; unmatched bases: 6. For CDR1 and CDR2, the germline V gene (reference sequence) lists MNHEY and SMNVEV. The library relied on 5' RACE. These reads were obtained on an Illumina HiSeq 2000. Template switching added a universal primer binding site, and the final cDNA carried a unique molecular identifier that allowed TCR cDNA molecules to be counted accurately. Specific primers in the conserved constant-segment region were used to synthesize first-strand cDNA for the TCR alpha and beta chains. Each cDNA library was double barcoded, with a SMART-Mk sample barcode plus Illumina barcodes, to control for contamination. Two successive PCR steps introduced TruSeq adapter sequences along with Illumina sample barcodes. The TCR alpha and beta cDNA libraries were sequenced on the Illumina HiSeq platform using custom primers. Regarding the original processing steps: MiGEC was used to process raw reads and extract unique molecular identifiers, and MiXCR was used to find CDR3 positions. For each individual, recombination models were inferred using an EM algorithm with the repgenHMM and IGoR tools. Shared clonotypes were analyzed with the tcR package in R, and sharing was normalized by the product of cloneset sizes. Out-of-frame nonproductive sequences were analyzed to study raw recombination free of thymic and clonal selection effects. TCRdb reanalyzed the raw reads on its own, using fastp at Q25 for trimming and MiXCR for clone calling, and kept in-frame beta chains. Merged by CDR3 protein, the rows form single entries marked with the most common genes and DNA. The V and J calls were not made by the authors but by TCRdb's processing. This sample holds around 230,000 distinct CDR3 sequences; around a tenth were observed only once. Of the sample, 5% to 5.5% falls within the top ten clones.

All donors were healthy Caucasians. Miltenyi CD45RO+ enrichment and human naive T-cell isolation kits were used to isolate memory (CD45RO+) and naive T cells from PBMC. What the research found in general, with its limitations: Fewer insertions were carried by abundant cord blood beta clonotypes, a similar but weaker trend appeared in young adult naive repertoires, and no such trend appeared in memory repertoires. Because the same donors could not be followed over many years, the conclusions relied on cross-sectional statistical analysis. Out-of-frame TCR alpha sequences shared between twins showed an excess of low generation-probability sequences compared with coincidental sharing between unrelated individuals. In beta out-of-frame sequences, excess twin sharing was weaker, because having fewer shared sequences lowered the signal-to-noise ratio. Invariant T cells such as MAIT and iNKT could partly confound zero-insertion analyses, though diverse VJ usage argued against this for most clonotypes. In monozygotic twins, recombination models systematically underestimated out-of-frame TCR alpha sharing, but the models matched the sharing seen between unrelated individuals.

This clonotype turned up a few times. Its antigen remains unidentified. No qualities accompany the bases; no much larger clone lies one base away. The sample was memory (CD45RO+) T cells sorted from blood. The meaning of the sample's cell subset or site label: CD45RO+ enriched T cells. The chain employs TRBV27 and TRBJ2-7, with 9 bases in between that match TRBD1. This receptor was identified in a woman aged 18-29 years in good health. The CDR3 reads as follows: CASSLLGTGTHEQYF. The sequenced DNA: TGTGCCAGCAGTTTATTAGGGACAGGGACCCACGAGCAGTACTTC.